This T cell receptor beta chain was found in a study of cytomegalovirus exposure and HLA in healthy donors. Concerning this clone: The antigen remains undetermined.

TCRdb's copy holds only in-frame clones and misses some; the assay was immunoSEQ multiplex PCR. The sample holds roughly 350,000 clones, 70% to 90% seen once. The CDR3 totals 13 residues. Per germline, CDR1 MNHEY and CDR2 SVGAGI. Trimming cost V 5 bases and J 8 bases, with 13 bases left between them. Study conclusions and caveats: Investigators reported about 160 TCR beta chains as tied to cytomegalovirus. There were some public TCRs occurring in many donors, but most TCR sequences were rare.

The source material was PBMCs. This clonotype was obtained from a young woman in good health and CMV-seronegative. The V call is TRBV6-5, the J call TRBJ2-1; D remains unclear. CDR3 loop: CASSPLERDEQFF. The CDR3 DNA is TGTGCCAGCAGTCCCCTCGAACGGGATGAGCAGTTCTTC.